A single T cell receptor beta chain is shown here with its context. No antigen is known for it. The PCR made use of 60 Vbeta and 13 Jbeta primers. As originally analysed: Later analysis identified 80 million to 90 million unique TCR beta chains, about 10 million shared. TCRdb's table, derived via immunoSEQ multiplex PCR, lists solely in-frame clones and lacks some. V, J and clone size reflect that table, while D and trimming were determined from the DNA. Across 65,000 to 90,000 clones, the top ten clones capture about 3.8% of the sample. The CDR3 consists of 15 residues. The germline CDR1 and CDR2 sequences are PRHDT and FYEKMQ (reference sequence). The germline V and J ends were trimmed by 5 bases and 7 bases, with 20 bases remaining between them. Samples came from healthy bone marrow donors. This entry comes from a study of cytomegalovirus exposure and HLA in healthy donors. Study in general: Within an early data release were roughly 90 million unique TCRs drawn from HLA-typed donors. Study findings and constraints: The study flagged around 160 TCR beta chains as cytomegalovirus-associated.

The TCR originated in a female donor in good health and CMV-seropositive. Specimen: PBMCs. The chain links TRBV13 to TRBJ2-5, with D possibly TRBD1 on 8 matching bases. The CDR3 DNA follows: TGTGCCAGCAGCGGGGAAGACAGGGGCGGGGGGACCCAGTACTTC. It yields the protein CASSGEDRGGGTQYF.